This T cell receptor (beta chain) is from a study of T cell responses to AZD1222 COVID-19 vaccine (dated by TCRdb to the early 2020s). For context, the study as a whole: AZD1222 recipients given second doses at about 4 weeks or at about 12 weeks were pooled, since spike-specific TCR depth and breadth were not found to differ between the two schedules. TCR sequencing was performed for some 250 trial participants, of whom roughly 200 were given two doses of AZD1222 and around 25 were given two doses of MenACWY control vaccine. Enrollment into the trials was organized by age into subgroups of 18-55, 56-69 and 70-plus years, and those subgroups contained roughly 160, 29 and 62 TCR-sequenced participants, respectively. What the work shows at the level of the full study, not this receptor alone: Most participants were white British and females outnumbered males, and the authors suggested that clonal diversity may have been underestimated. Conclusions about previously exposed vaccinees are limited because only a handful of AZD1222 recipients were SARS-CoV-2 seropositive at baseline. A significant rise in spike-specific TCR breadth and depth was observed after two AZD1222 doses relative to day 0 and relative to MenACWY recipients. Vaccine-associated CD4 TCRs spanned the whole spike protein, with dominant responses in regions 160-218 and 743-854. Epitopes outside the regions mutated in the B.1.351 and B.1.1.7 variants were reportedly recognized by nearly half of the unique spike-specific TCRs. The 56-69-year group was small, and its depth increase did not reach significance, likely because of low power. No day 14 peak-response samples were available, so repertoires were characterized only after the peak T cell response.

The CDR3 regions of human TCRbeta chains were analyzed by immunosequencing. The source study handled its data this way. Repertoire TCRs were checked for matches against a reference library of SARS-CoV-2-specific TCRs that had been generated using the MIRA antigen-specificity platform. Breadth was defined as the fraction of unique TCRs that were SARS-CoV-2-associated. Depth was defined as the fraction of total T cells that were SARS-CoV-2-associated. Each spike-specific TCR was assigned to its reactive spike region and to a CD4 or CD8 class using the MIRA data. Log10-transformed breadth and depth values were compared by one-way ANOVA with Sidak's multiple comparisons tests. In its TCRdb copy, this immuneACCESS table keeps in-frame sequences only and misses some clones. Where compared with another copy, unresolved V genes explain less than half of these, and the others have no known cause. D and trimming come from the DNA, and the V and J calls and clone size come from that table. The sample includes 80,000 to 100,000 clones, with 80% to 90% observed a single time. Just under 7.5% of the sample rests with the top ten.

The label giving this sample's time point can be read as: baseline before first vaccination. Vaccinee samples were obtained from the UK trials COV001 and COV002, which included a single-blind randomized controlled phase 2/3 trial of AZD1222 (ChAdOx1 nCoV-19) in healthy adults. For TCRbeta chain sequencing, PBMC samples were collected from trial participants at day 0 and at day 28 after the second dose. As to this clone: Its antigen target is currently unknown. Base quality data are lacking; no much larger clone is found one base away.

The CDR3, from cysteine to phenylalanine, totals 12 residues. The sequence is cut down to CDR3 DNA, 36 bases in frame from base 1. The germline V and J ends show losses of 3 bases and 9 bases respectively, and no gene match explains 3 bases of the junction. CDR1 and CDR2 are drawn from the germline V gene (reference sequence): SEHNR, FQNEAQ. This clonotype was obtained from an adult in good health. This receptor chain uses TRBV7-9 and TRBJ1-1, with TRBD1 identical over 8 junction bases. Sequencing was performed on peripheral blood, taken on day 0 of AZD1222 vaccination. CDR3 reads: CASSFGQGQAFF. In nucleotides, the sequence is TGTGCCAGCAGCTTTGGACAGGGCCAAGCTTTCTTT.